Listed below are T cell receptor beta chains from one sample, sequenced in a study of identical twins. TCRdb processed the 5' RACE reads anew with MiXCR; each CDR3 protein has one entry. The data hold 500,000 to 550,000 distinct CDR3 sequences, with roughly 21% observed a single time. This sample was also put to use in a study of T cells expressing NK-cell markers.

The specimen sequenced was CD4+ T cells sorted from blood. The source of these receptors is a young woman in good health. Both conserved end residues are part of each CDR3. Each record gives: CDR3 protein, CDR3 DNA, clone size, D gene, V gene, CDR3 length, J gene. A D gene is named only where the DNA matches it firmly. Only some rows state a clone size, as once, few, many or a class for expanded clones.

CSVCPTGSGNTEAFF,TGCAGCGTTTGCCCAACCGGGTCAGGGAACACTGAAGCTTTCTTT,-,-,TRBV29-1,15,TRBJ1-1
CASSPSRVPYNEQFF,TGTGCCAGCAGCCCTAGCAGGGTACCCTACAATGAGCAGTTCTTC,-,-,TRBV13,15,TRBJ2-1
CASSSDPGYYGYTF,TGTGCCAGCAGCTCGGACCCAGGGTACTATGGCTACACCTTC,many,-,TRBV5-5,14,TRBJ1-2
CASSLQGAATEAFF,TGTGCCAGCAGCTTACAGGGGGCTGCCACTGAAGCTTTCTTT,-,TRBD1,TRBV7-9,14,TRBJ1-1
CASRTDRRLTEAFF,TGTGCCAGCAGAACAGACAGGCGGCTAACTGAAGCTTTCTTT,few,-,TRBV6-1,14,TRBJ1-1
CASSSGYGYTF,TGTGCCAGCAGTTCGGGGTATGGCTACACCTTC,many,-,TRBV12-3/TRBV12-4,11,TRBJ1-2
CASSYGTGNTIYF,TGTGCCAGCAGTTACGGGACTGGAAACACCATATATTTT,few,-,TRBV6-6,13,TRBJ1-3
CSANTGTRTNNEQFF,TGCAGTGCTAACACCGGGACCAGGACTAACAATGAGCAGTTCTTC,few,-,TRBV20-1,15,TRBJ2-1
CSARQIGAGWADTQYF,TGCAGTGCTAGACAGATAGGGGCAGGATGGGCAGATACGCAGTATTTT,-,-,TRBV20-1,16,TRBJ2-3
CASSLRSATDTQYF,TGTGCCAGCAGCCTCCGAAGCGCCACAGATACGCAGTATTTT,few,-,TRBV7-2,14,TRBJ2-3
CASSVRLAGHRNEQFF,TGTGCCAGCAGCGTAAGACTAGCGGGACATCGCAATGAGCAGTTCTTC,-,TRBD2,TRBV9,16,TRBJ2-1
CASIGLNYRAEAFF,TGTGCCAGCATCGGGCTGAACTACAGAGCTGAAGCTTTCTTT,few,-,TRBV12-3/TRBV12-4,14,TRBJ1-1
CASRKHWEGNYEQYF,TGTGCCAGCAGGAAACACTGGGAAGGGAACTACGAGCAGTACTTC,few,-,TRBV6-1,15,TRBJ2-7
CASSLGGLADYNEQFF,TGCGCCAGCAGCTTGGGAGGACTAGCGGACTACAATGAGCAGTTCTTC,-,TRBD2,TRBV5-1,16,TRBJ2-1
CASRGARGEYNEQFF,TGTGCCAGCAGGGGGGCCCGGGGCGAATACAATGAGCAGTTCTTC,-,-,TRBV6-1,15,TRBJ2-1
CASSYSPDPANTEAFF,TGTGCCAGCAGTTACTCGCCGGACCCTGCGAACACTGAAGCTTTCTTT,few,-,TRBV6-5,16,TRBJ1-1
CSATGLAGGRGNEQFF,TGCAGTGCTACGGGACTAGCGGGAGGGCGAGGCAATGAGCAGTTCTTC,-,TRBD2,TRBV20-1,16,TRBJ2-1
CSARVGSSTEAFF,TGCAGTGCTAGAGTGGGCTCGAGCACTGAAGCTTTCTTT,-,-,TRBV20-1,13,TRBJ1-1
CASSLGYIQETQYF,TGCGCCAGCAGCTTGGGGTACATTCAAGAGACCCAGTACTTC,-,-,TRBV5-1,14,TRBJ2-5
CASSLGGIRTDTQYF,TGTGCCAGCAGCTTAGGAGGGATCCGGACAGATACGCAGTATTTT,few,-,TRBV11-2,15,TRBJ2-3
CASSQDYGRASDTQYF,TGCGCCAGCAGCCAAGATTACGGGAGGGCCTCAGATACGCAGTATTTT,-,TRBD2,TRBV4-3,16,TRBJ2-3
CASTKGTSDNEQFF,TGTGCCAGCACCAAGGGGACTAGCGACAATGAGCAGTTCTTC,few,TRBD2,TRBV6-1,14,TRBJ2-1